This TCR beta chain came from a study of blood T cell repertoires in COVID-19 (dated by TCRdb to the early 2020s). In the study overall: Samples from collaborators originated in the United States, Italy and Spain and spanned both the acute and convalescent phases of COVID-19. The prospective study material was composed of cDNA or gDNA derived from T cells, B-cell-depleted T cells, or PBMCs. The dataset comprised deeply sampled blood TCRbeta repertoires from subjects exposed to, actively infected with, or recovered from COVID-19. A freely available public database, intended as a resource for researchers studying the immune response to SARS-CoV-2, is where the repertoires were released. The samples were drawn from the first 160 participants of the ongoing ImmuneRACE study and from 1,254 subjects provided by 6 global collaborators. Nearly every sample came with metadata listing a de-identified subject ID, COVID-19 status, age in years and sex. HLA class I and class II types, where available, came from metadata supplied by the sample provider rather than from assay-based typing. Paper-wide results and their limitations: The quantity of clinical and demographic metadata differed by source and by participant and was supplied without curation.

As concerns this clone: Its antigen remains undetermined. No base quality values were provided; no much bigger clone lies one nucleotide off.

The germline V gene encodes CDR1 SGHVS and CDR2 FNYEAQ. Compared with germline, V lacks 5 bases and J lacks 4 bases; bases without a gene match: 8. Its CDR3 holds 14 amino acids, cysteine through phenylalanine. Solely the CDR3 DNA is kept, with 42 bases framed from the first base. The immunoSEQ Assay, a bias-controlled multiplex PCR, was used to amplify TCRbeta CDR3 regions from genomic DNA. The paper's data handling went like this. Nucleated cell counts per sample were estimated from amplification of reference gene primers within the assay. To quantify the absolute abundance of each unique TCRbeta CDR3 rearrangement, sequence reads were collapsed and filtered. For each sample, productive Simpson clonality was calculated as the square root of Simpson's diversity index across productive rearrangements. TCRdb holds this immuneACCESS table with in-frame rearrangements only. Some clones are missing; in checked studies, unresolved V genes explain under half, and the rest has no known cause. V and J calls and clone size are copied from that table; D and trimming were computed from the DNA. The sample profile shows about 69,000 clones; nearly 80% of them were found once. The ten most abundant clones make up roughly 50% of the sample.

Collaborating institutions collected whole blood in K2EDTA tubes following their own protocols. For TCRbeta analysis, collaborators shipped samples in one of three forms: frozen whole blood, isolated PBMCs, or DNA extracted from either of those sample types. The origin of this receptor is a human donor in a cohort sampled during active COVID-19. The chain uses TRBV7-6 and TRBJ2-7, with TRBD1 matching 7 junction bases. The sample comprised peripheral blood. CDR3 protein: CASSMIPQGYEQYF. The DNA is TGTGCCAGCAGCATGATACCACAGGGGTACGAGCAGTACTTC.